Following are 19 T cell receptor beta chains from one sample sequenced in a study of OX40 agonist ivuxolimab in advanced cancers. Clones were sequenced by immunoSEQ multiplex PCR, and TCRdb holds only the in-frame ones, with some missing. The repertoire holds 60,000 to 75,000 clones, with around 83% as singletons. The sample consisted of CD4+ or CD8+ T cells sorted from blood, taken in a trial of the OX40 agonist ivuxolimab. The receptor source for this set is an adult with an advanced solid tumor such as melanoma, head and neck, liver or kidney cancer.

This clone was detected a few times. Other DNA sequences in this sample translate to the same CDR3. This rearrangement joins TRBV5-1 to TRBJ1-1; possible D gene TRBD1, 5 bases. There are 15 residues in the CDR3. CDR1 SGHRS and CDR2 YFSETQ come from the germline V gene. V gave up 0 bases and J gave up 1 base, with 10 bases separating them. In nucleotides, the CDR3 is TGCGCCAGCAGCTTGGGAGGTCAGGGGAACACTGAAGCTTTCTTT. It specifies CASSLGGQGNTEAFF.

This clone has just a few counts. Additional DNA sequences in this sample encode the identical CDR3. V usage is TRBV18 and J usage is TRBJ2-7; the match to TRBD2 covers 9 bases. This CDR3 has 18 amino acids. Germline CDR1 and CDR2: KGHSH and LQKENI. J was trimmed by 2 bases and V by 2 bases; bases with no gene match: 13. CDR3 in amino acids: CASSPKLSGGGGPYEQYF. The CDR3 DNA reads TGTGCCAGCTCACCAAAGTTAAGTGGCGGGGGGGGTCCCTACGAGCAGTACTTC.

This sequence joins TRBV5-1 and TRBJ1-4, with D perhaps matching TRBD1 (6 bases). Per germline, CDR1 SGHRS and CDR2 YFSETQ. The length of the CDR3 is 14 residues. Trimming stripped 4 bases from V and 8 bases from J, with 15 bases between. Here the CDR3 reads CASSPIEGGEKLFF. The CDR3, as DNA: TGCGCCAGCAGCCCCATAGAGGGGGGAGAAAAACTGTTTTTT.

The chain carries TRBV5-6 and TRBJ2-7, with D perhaps TRBD2 (6 bases). Germline V gene data show CDR1 as SGHDT and CDR2 as YYEEEE. CDR3 length: 13 residues. Trimming removed 5 bases at V and 3 bases at J, with 12 bases between. The CDR3 here is CASSARGFYEQYF. The CDR3 DNA sequence: TGTGCCAGCAGTGCCCGGGGGTTCTACGAGCAGTACTTC. Full variable domain (missing parts from reference TRBV5-6 and TRBJ2-7): DAGVTQSPTHLIKTRGQQVTLRCSPKSGHDTVSWYQQALGQGPQFIFQYYEEEERQRGNFPDRFSGHQFPNYSSELNVNALLLGDSALYLCASSARGFYEQYFGPGTRLTVT.

This clone showed up just once. The chain combines TRBV6-5 with TRBJ1-2; D might be TRBD1 (6 bases). V was clipped by 6 bases and J by 4 bases, with 15 bases between them. The CDR3 is 14 residues long. Germline CDR1 reads MNHEY; CDR2 reads SVGAGI. CDR3 region: CASSTAGGPYGYTF. The DNA of the CDR3 is TGTGCCAGCAGCACCGCGGGGGGCCCCTATGGCTACACCTTC.

This chain links TRBV7-2 with TRBJ1-4; TRBD1 is a possible D gene (5 bases). V was shortened by 5 bases and J by 0 bases, with 10 bases between the two germline ends. The CDR3 has 15 amino acids. Germline CDR1 is SGHTA and CDR2 is FQGNSA. CDR3 amino acids: CASSPQGTTNEKLFF. The CDR3 DNA sequence: TGTGCCAGCAGCCCCCAGGGTACAACTAATGAAAAACTGTTTTTT.

The J gene is TRBJ1-2, the V gene TRBV15; perhaps TRBD1 as D (5 bases). This CDR3 has 15 residues. Germline values: CDR1 LNHNV, CDR2 YYDKDF (reference sequence). The germline V and J ends were trimmed by 0 bases and 4 bases, with 12 bases remaining between them. The CDR3 DNA reads TGTGCCACCAGCAGAGATAGCCAGGGATCCTATGGCTACACCTTC. Its protein product is CATSRDSQGSYGYTF.

V is TRBV5-1 and J is TRBJ2-7; D unresolved. Germline lookup yields CDR1 SGHRS and CDR2 YFSETQ. The CDR3 totals 17 residues. Trimming removed 0 bases from V and 4 bases from J, with 20 bases in between. CDR3 protein: CASSLVSLEKAAYEQYF. CDR3 bases: TGCGCCAGCAGCTTGGTCAGCTTAGAGAAGGCGGCTTACGAGCAGTACTTC. Full variable domain (missing parts from reference TRBV5-1 and TRBJ2-7): KAGVTQTPRYLIKTRGQQVTLSCSPISGHRSVSWYQQTPGQGLQFLFEYFSETQRNKGNFPGRFSGRQFSNSRSEMNVSTLELGDSALYLCASSLVSLEKAAYEQYFGPGTRLTVT.

The chain is built from TRBV5-4 and TRBJ2-1; D is ambiguous. The CDR3 totals 14 residues. Deletions cut 6 bases from V and 5 bases from J, with 15 bases between. Germline V gene sequence: CDR1 SGHNT, CDR2 YYREEE (reference sequence). CDR3 nucleotide sequence: TGTGCCAGCACCTCGATGAAGTTGAACAATGAGCAGTTCTTC. Its protein is CASTSMKLNNEQFF. Using reference TRBV5-4 and TRBJ2-1 for the parts outside the CDR3, the full variable domain is ETGVTQSPTHLIKTRGQQVTLRCSSQSGHNTVSWYQQALGQGPQFIFQYYREEENGRGNFPPRFSGLQFPNYSSELNVNALELDDSALYLCASTSMKLNNEQFFGPGTRLTVL.

The V gene is TRBV7-8, the J gene TRBJ2-5; possibly TRBD1 for D (7 bases). Between the trimmed V and J ends, which lost 5 bases and 2 bases, there was a span of 12 bases. The CDR3 runs 14 residues. Germline V lookup: CDR1 SGHVS, CDR2 FQNEAQ. CDR3 nucleotides: TGTGCCAGCAGCGCGGGGACAGTACAAGAGACCCAGTACTTC. Residues: CASSAGTVQETQYF.

The chain uses TRBV6-1 and TRBJ2-5; 9 bases agree with TRBD1. The CDR3 contains 14 residues. Germline loops: CDR1 MNHNS, CDR2 SASEGT. After removal of 2 bases from V and 4 bases from J, the junction contained 2 bases not matched to a gene. The CDR3 loop reads CASSETGGRETQYF. The CDR3, as DNA: TGTGCCAGCAGTGAAACAGGGGGCAGAGAGACCCAGTACTTC.

The chain uses TRBV7-9 and TRBJ1-5, with TRBD1 matching 7 bases. The CDR3 runs to 12 residues. Germline lookup yields CDR1 SEHNR and CDR2 FQNEAQ (reference sequence). V was clipped by 4 bases and J by 8 bases; unmatched bases: 2. CDR3 amino acids: CASSYDREPQHF. CDR3 DNA sequence: TGTGCCAGCAGCTACGACAGGGAGCCCCAGCATTTT.

This clone was observed once. The genes are TRBV6-5 and TRBJ1-5; no firm D call. The germline gives CDR1 MNHEY, CDR2 SVGAGI. This CDR3 region has 14 residues. Trimming shortened V by 6 bases and J by 4 bases, and 13 bases separated the two germline ends. The CDR3 DNA sequence: TGTGCCAGCAGCTCCCCCGGGTCTAATCAGCCCCAGCATTTT. It specifies CASSSPGSNQPQHF.

This chain joins TRBV12-5 and TRBJ2-1; D is undetermined. The length of the CDR3 is 11 residues. Germline V gene data show CDR1 as LGHNT and CDR2 as FRNRAP. With 6 bases removed from V and 5 bases from J, the gap between germline ends came to 5 bases. The CDR3 loop reads CASGGNNEQFF. CDR3 in DNA: TGTGCTAGTGGGGGAAACAATGAGCAGTTCTTC.

This clone was observed a few times. The V and J genes are TRBV30 and TRBJ1-1; 7 nucleotides align to TRBD1. The CDR3 totals 12 residues. Germline V CDR1 and CDR2: GTSNPN, SVGIG (reference sequence). The trim removed 4 bases at V and 11 bases at J, leaving 10 bases unmatched. The CDR3: CAWISTGRSAFF. The DNA of the CDR3 is TGTGCCTGGATTTCGACAGGGAGGAGCGCTTTCTTT.

This clone was picked up a small number of times. This chain links TRBV2 with TRBJ1-4; no firm D call. CDR1 is SNHLY and CDR2 is FYNNEI in the germline V gene. V was shortened by 7 bases and J by 4 bases, with 7 bases between the two germline ends. CDR3 length equals 12 residues. The CDR3, as DNA: TGTGCCAGCACCCGAGATAATGAAAAACTGTTTTTT. Translated, it gives CASTRDNEKLFF. The entire variable domain, with the rest obtained from reference TRBV2 and TRBJ1-4, is as follows: EPEVTQTPSHQVTQMGQEVILRCVPISNHLYFYWYRQILGQKVEFLVSFYNNEISEKSEIFDDQFSVERPDGSNFTLKIRSTKLEDSAMYFCASTRDNEKLFFGSGTQLSVL.

The sample holds one count of this clone. The rearrangement joins TRBV14 to TRBJ2-5; maybe TRBD1 (5 bases). CDR1 is SGHDN and CDR2 is FVKESK in the germline V gene. The CDR3 sequence is 13 residues long. Deletions cut 4 bases from V and 1 base from J, with 7 bases between. CDR3 residues: CASSRQLQETQYF. In DNA, the CDR3 is TGTGCCAGCAGCCGACAGCTCCAAGAGACCCAGTACTTC.

The rearrangement uses TRBV2 and TRBJ2-1, with a weak D call TRBD2 (7 bases). V was cut by 7 bases and J by 14 bases, with 15 bases left in between. CDR1 and CDR2 from the germline V gene are SNHLY and FYNNEI. The CDR3 spans 11 residues. The CDR3 DNA sequence: TGTGCCAGCAATGAGGGGGGGCCTGAGTTCTTC. This codes for CASNEGGPEFF. Based on the CDR3 plus reference TRBV2 and TRBJ2-1, the full variable domain is EPEVTQTPSHQVTQMGQEVILRCVPISNHLYFYWYRQILGQKVEFLVSFYNNEISEKSEIFDDQFSVERPDGSNFTLKIRSTKLEDSAMYFCASNEGGPEFFGPGTRLTVL.

The chain joins TRBV2 to TRBJ2-2; 12 bases are a match to TRBD2. Losses at the gene ends were 11 bases for V and 6 bases for J; bases not matched to a gene: 10. The CDR3 runs to 15 residues. CDR1 is SNHLY and CDR2 is FYNNEI in the germline V gene. CDR3 nucleotides: TGTGCCTCAACACCTCGGACTAGCGGGGCCGGGGAGCTGTTTTTT. It specifies CASTPRTSGAGELFF.